These T cell receptor beta chains were read from a single sample in a study of regulatory T cells in long-lasting Graves disease. TCRdb re-analysed the multiplex PCR reads in MiXCR, keeping a single row per CDR3 protein. The sample lists approximately 400,000 distinct CDR3 sequences, around a quarter occurring once. The input for sequencing was peripheral blood mononuclear cells (PBMCs), taken when the disease was refractory, from a patient treated with antithyroid drugs. These receptors were collected from a female donor with Graves disease. Both conserved end residues are part of each CDR3. Each record gives: clone size, V gene, J gene, CDR3 protein. Clone size, where shown, is once, few, many, or a class for clones that have expanded.

abundance: .; v_gene: TRBV18; j_gene: TRBJ2-2; CDR3aa: CASSPETQGTGELFF
abundance: many; v_gene: TRBV7-8; j_gene: TRBJ2-5; CDR3aa: CASSIAAGTGGETQYF
abundance: .; v_gene: TRBV3-1; j_gene: TRBJ1-2; CDR3aa: CASSRRGDRSNYGYTF
abundance: .; v_gene: TRBV27; j_gene: TRBJ1-5; CDR3aa: CASSSLTGMVQPQHF
abundance: many; v_gene: TRBV2; j_gene: TRBJ2-7; CDR3aa: CASSVLRDRAEYEQYF
abundance: many; v_gene: TRBV15; j_gene: TRBJ2-6; CDR3aa: CATSTADRAGANVLTF
abundance: many; v_gene: TRBV28; j_gene: TRBJ1-5; CDR3aa: CASSLLAGGNNQPQHF
abundance: many; v_gene: TRBV15; j_gene: TRBJ1-1; CDR3aa: CATSRRGGRGANTEAFF
abundance: .; v_gene: TRBV5-5; j_gene: TRBJ2-7; CDR3aa: CASSLPGERYEQYF
abundance: .; v_gene: TRBV12-3/TRBV12-4; j_gene: TRBJ2-2; CDR3aa: CASSYAGQGNTGELFF
abundance: many; v_gene: TRBV12-3/TRBV12-4; j_gene: TRBJ1-2; CDR3aa: CASSLGTWDGYTF
abundance: .; v_gene: TRBV5-4; j_gene: TRBJ2-4; CDR3aa: CASSTSGGIAGVGDIQYF
abundance: many; v_gene: TRBV28; j_gene: TRBJ1-1; CDR3aa: CASSSQGWNTEAFF
abundance: few; v_gene: TRBV5-6; j_gene: TRBJ1-5; CDR3aa: CASSLGTHNQPQHF
abundance: .; v_gene: TRBV20-1; j_gene: TRBJ2-7; CDR3aa: CSAVAGVSYEQYF
abundance: .; v_gene: TRBV6-5; j_gene: TRBJ2-2; CDR3aa: CASSYSGEAGEPFF
abundance: .; v_gene: TRBV12-3/TRBV12-4; j_gene: TRBJ2-7; CDR3aa: CASSLRSLAGALTYEQYF
abundance: .; v_gene: TRBV5-1; j_gene: TRBJ2-5; CDR3aa: CASSVWTAQETQYF
abundance: many; v_gene: TRBV28; j_gene: TRBJ2-2; CDR3aa: CASSLPPWAGGIPGELFF
abundance: few; v_gene: TRBV6-5; j_gene: TRBJ2-5; CDR3aa: CASSYSGGSWETQYF
abundance: many; v_gene: TRBV2; j_gene: TRBJ1-5; CDR3aa: CASSALGGRGSNQPQHF
abundance: few; v_gene: TRBV7-3; j_gene: TRBJ2-2; CDR3aa: CASSLQGIQSTGELFF
abundance: many; v_gene: TRBV12-3/TRBV12-4; j_gene: TRBJ1-2; CDR3aa: CASSPSWVGAEFYGYTF
abundance: many; v_gene: TRBV5-1; j_gene: TRBJ1-2; CDR3aa: CASSSATGTGHGYTF
abundance: many; v_gene: TRBV2; j_gene: TRBJ1-2; CDR3aa: CASSERTGRNYGYTF
abundance: few; v_gene: TRBV28; j_gene: TRBJ2-7; CDR3aa: CASSSQAGSYEQYF
abundance: many; v_gene: TRBV20-1; j_gene: TRBJ2-5; CDR3aa: CSASPNRGIIETQYF
abundance: .; v_gene: TRBV6-1; j_gene: TRBJ2-7; CDR3aa: CASSTTGSTYEQYF
abundance: few; v_gene: TRBV24-1; j_gene: TRBJ2-2; CDR3aa: CATSVQGAGGELFF
abundance: .; v_gene: TRBV10-3; j_gene: TRBJ1-2; CDR3aa: CAISYDRLLYGYTF
abundance: .; v_gene: TRBV30; j_gene: TRBJ2-7; CDR3aa: CAWSVWTGKGSSYEQYF
abundance: many; v_gene: TRBV7-9; j_gene: TRBJ2-7; CDR3aa: CASSLGTDQQYF
abundance: .; v_gene: TRBV20-1; j_gene: TRBJ2-5; CDR3aa: CSAKTSGSRLETQYF
abundance: .; v_gene: TRBV12-3/TRBV12-4; j_gene: TRBJ2-7; CDR3aa: CASGEGGPSYEQYF
abundance: many; v_gene: TRBV28; j_gene: TRBJ2-7; CDR3aa: CASSLGQGISYEQYF
abundance: few; v_gene: TRBV5-5; j_gene: TRBJ2-2; CDR3aa: CASSSQSNTGELFF
abundance: few; v_gene: TRBV7-8; j_gene: TRBJ1-1; CDR3aa: CASRIGTATLSNTEAFF
abundance: few; v_gene: TRBV6-1; j_gene: TRBJ2-5; CDR3aa: CASTQYRGRQETQYF
abundance: few; v_gene: TRBV6-2/TRBV6-3; j_gene: TRBJ2-2; CDR3aa: CASSWNRAELFF
abundance: .; v_gene: TRBV12-3/TRBV12-4; j_gene: TRBJ2-7; CDR3aa: CASSLGDGFTYEQYF
abundance: .; v_gene: TRBV5-6; j_gene: TRBJ1-1; CDR3aa: CASSSLGRTEAFF
abundance: .; v_gene: TRBV9; j_gene: TRBJ2-5; CDR3aa: CASSVAVSVKETQYF
abundance: .; v_gene: TRBV10-3; j_gene: TRBJ1-1; CDR3aa: CVISDPPGQGARSTEAFF
abundance: .; v_gene: TRBV28; j_gene: TRBJ1-6; CDR3aa: CASSSATGKGGSPLHF